These 30 T cell receptor beta chains originate from one sample sequenced in a study of blood T cell repertoires in COVID-19. Clones were read by immunoSEQ multiplex PCR, and TCRdb kept only the in-frame ones, dropping some. The data hold some 190,000 clones, with less than 85% observed a single time. Sequencing was done on a sample of peripheral blood. The receptor set was obtained from a woman older than 75 with active or convalescent COVID-19.

This chain connects TRBV19 to TRBJ1-1; maybe TRBD1 (6 bases). The length of the CDR3 is 13 residues. CDR1 and CDR2 (germline): LNHDA, SQIVND (reference sequence). V was cut by 3 bases and J by 7 bases, with 12 bases left in between. The CDR3 DNA follows: TGTGCCAGTAGTATTTGGGCGGACAGTGAAGCTTTCTTT. The encoded protein is CASSIWADSEAFF.

The chain recombines TRBV10-1 with TRBJ1-1; maybe TRBD1 (6 bases). V gave up 6 bases and J gave up 5 bases, with 13 bases separating them. The CDR3 spans 13 residues. CDR1 and CDR2 (germline): WNHNN, SYGVQD (reference sequence). The CDR3 DNA sequence: TGCGCCAGCAGCGATACAGGGATTACTGAAGCTTTCTTT. Amino acid sequence: CASSDTGITEAFF.

The CDR3 is CASSSDRANEQFF. The CDR3 DNA is TGTGCCAGCAGCTCCGACAGGGCCAATGAGCAGTTCTTC. The J gene is TRBJ2-1, the V gene TRBV11-2; 7 bases map to TRBD1. Germline loops: CDR1 SGHAT, CDR2 FQNNGV. The CDR3 spans 13 residues. V gave up 4 bases and J gave up 6 bases; unmatched junction bases: 3.

This clone occurred a few times. The chain couples TRBV19 to TRBJ2-1; D uncertain. The CDR3 totals 13 residues. Trimming pared 4 bases from V and 9 bases from J, leaving 13 bases between. The V gene's germline CDR1 is LNHDA and CDR2 SQIVND (reference sequence). The CDR3 is CASSTPPLFEQFF. The CDR3 nucleotides read TGTGCCAGTAGTACTCCCCCCCTCTTTGAGCAGTTCTTC.

The J gene is TRBJ2-1, the V gene TRBV19; the D gene is possibly TRBD1 (6 bases). This CDR3 contains 17 residues. V was clipped by 4 bases and J by 2 bases, with 18 bases between them. CDR1 is LNHDA and CDR2 is SQIVND in the germline V gene (reference sequence). DNA for the CDR3: TGTGCCAGTAGTACCCCGGGCCTTGGGGGCACCTACAATGAGCAGTTCTTC. It encodes CASSTPGLGGTYNEQFF.

CDR3 in amino acids: CASSLGLGVGDTQYF. The CDR3 DNA sequence: TGTGCCAGCAGCTTAGGGCTAGGCGTTGGAGATACGCAGTATTTT. This rearrangement joins TRBV7-8 to TRBJ2-3; D is unresolved. Looked up from germline, CDR1 is SGHVS and CDR2 is FQNEAQ. Trimming shortened V by 1 base and J by 5 bases, and 13 bases separated the two germline ends. The CDR3 has 15 residues.

This sequence joins TRBV27 and TRBJ2-7; D is possibly TRBD1 (6 bases). Germline loops: CDR1 MNHEY, CDR2 SMNVEV (reference sequence). The CDR3 loop spans 11 amino acids. As DNA, the CDR3 is TGTGCGGGGAAACAGGGTTACGAGCAGTACTTC. It is translated as CAGKQGYEQYF.

This rearrangement joins TRBV5-1 to TRBJ2-3, with 9 nucleotides matching TRBD2. The germline gives CDR1 SGHRS, CDR2 YFSETQ. The CDR3 covers 16 residues. V shed 2 bases, J shed 0 bases, and the junction held 4 bases outside the gene matches. CDR3 DNA: TGCGCCAGCAGCTTTCGGCTAGCGGGGAGCACAGATACGCAGTATTTT. Its translation is CASSFRLAGSTDTQYF. The variable domain in full, with the rest retrieved from reference TRBV5-1 and TRBJ2-3, is KAGVTQTPRYLIKTRGQQVTLSCSPISGHRSVSWYQQTPGQGLQFLFEYFSETQRNKGNFPGRFSGRQFSNSRSEMNVSTLELGDSALYLCASSFRLAGSTDTQYFGPGTRLTVL.

The chain joins TRBV29-1 to TRBJ2-7, with D hard to call. Germline V gene lookup returns CDR1 SQVTM and CDR2 ANQGSEA. The CDR3 is 14 amino acids. V was clipped by 2 bases and J by 0 bases, with 11 bases between them. The CDR3 DNA is TGCAGCGTTGAAAACGCAGGAAACTCCTACGAGCAGTACTTC. As protein: CSVENAGNSYEQYF.

The chain joins TRBV28 to TRBJ2-1; D is perhaps TRBD2 (6 bases). Per germline, CDR1 MDHEN and CDR2 SYDVKM. Trimming cost V 8 bases and J 7 bases, with 15 bases left between them. The CDR3 runs 13 residues. CDR3 DNA: TGTGCCAGCCGGAAAACGGGGGTTAATGAGCAGTTCTTC. As protein: CASRKTGVNEQFF.

V usage is TRBV2 and J usage is TRBJ2-5, with TRBD1 as a possible D gene (5 bases). Between the trimmed V and J ends, which lost 2 bases and 4 bases, there was a span of 14 bases. The CDR3 contains 15 residues. Germline V gene lookup returns CDR1 SNHLY and CDR2 FYNNEI. CDR3 amino acids: CASSERAGGAETQYF. Here the CDR3 DNA reads TGTGCCAGCAGTGAAAGGGCAGGTGGGGCAGAGACCCAGTACTTC. Complete variable domain (other parts from reference TRBV2 and TRBJ2-5): EPEVTQTPSHQVTQMGQEVILRCVPISNHLYFYWYRQILGQKVEFLVSFYNNEISEKSEIFDDQFSVERPDGSNFTLKIRSTKLEDSAMYFCASSERAGGAETQYFGPGTRLLVL.

This chain uses TRBV19 with TRBJ1-5; 9 bases line up with TRBD1. Trimming took 3 bases from V and 9 from J; bases not matched to a gene: 6. Per the germline V gene, CDR1 is LNHDA and CDR2 is SQIVND (reference sequence). The CDR3 covers 14 residues. CDR3 sequence: CASSILGGQGPQHF. The CDR3 DNA follows: TGTGCCAGTAGTATCCTAGGGGGACAGGGGCCCCAGCATTTT.

The chain employs TRBV4-1 and TRBJ1-2, with 8 bases matching TRBD1. Germline CDR1 MGHRA, CDR2 YSYEKL. The CDR3 is 14 residues long. With 1 base clipped from V and 4 bases from J, the junction kept 2 bases outside the gene matches. The CDR3 region has the DNA TGCGCCAGCAGCCAAGCCACAGGGGGCTATGGCTACACCTTC. It codes for CASSQATGGYGYTF.

V is TRBV5-4 and J is TRBJ1-2, with D possibly being TRBD1 (6 bases). Trimming took off 5 bases at V and 2 bases at J, with 22 bases between the two ends. The CDR3 covers 17 residues. Per the germline V gene, CDR1 is SGHNT and CDR2 is YYREEE (reference sequence). As DNA, the CDR3 is TGTGCCAGCAGACCATCGACAGGATCCACAGTGAACTATGGCTACACCTTC. Translated: CASRPSTGSTVNYGYTF.

V and J are TRBV7-2 and TRBJ1-2, with D possibly TRBD1 on 6 matching bases. The CDR3 runs 14 residues. Trimming stripped 0 bases from V and 5 bases from J, with 10 bases between. CDR1 is SGHTA and CDR2 is FQGNSA in the germline V gene. The DNA of the CDR3 is TGTGCCAGCAGCTTAGCTTCTGGGACATATGGCTACACCTTC. It yields the protein CASSLASGTYGYTF. The complete variable domain, with remaining parts taken from reference TRBV7-2 and TRBJ1-2, reads GAGVSQSPSNKVTEKGKDVELRCDPISGHTALYWYRQSLGQGLEFLIYFQGNSAPDKSGLPSDRFSAERTGGSVSTLTIQRTQQEDSAVYLCASSLASGTYGYTFGSGTRLTVV.

J is TRBJ2-2 and V is TRBV4-2; 15 bases fit TRBD2. CDR3 length equals 17 residues. Germline V gene lookup returns CDR1 LGHNA and CDR2 YNFKEQ. V trimming: 4 bases; J trimming: 5 bases; junction bases outside the gene matches: 5. Here the CDR3 DNA reads TGTGCCAGCAGCCGGTGGACTAGCGGGAGGGGGACCGGGGAGCTGTTTTTT. Translating gives CASSRWTSGRGTGELFF.

The chain couples TRBV23-1 to TRBJ2-1, with 8 bases matching TRBD1. TRBV23-1 is an open reading frame, and its role is uncertain. The CDR3 contains 13 residues. The ends lost 7 bases at V and 7 bases at J; junction bases unmatched: 6. DNA of the CDR3: TGCGCCAGCAAACGGACAGGGCCAAATGAGCAGTTCTTC. Translated, it gives CASKRTGPNEQFF.

J is TRBJ2-3 and V is TRBV28; D may be TRBD2 (6 bases). There are 14 residues in the CDR3. CDR1 is MDHEN, CDR2 SYDVKM, per germline. V was shortened by 3 bases and J by 2 bases, with 9 bases between the two germline ends. In DNA, the CDR3 is TGTGCCAGCAGTTTTATAGCGGCCACAGATACGCAGTATTTT. It encodes CASSFIAATDTQYF.

This clone was detected only a few times. The gene calls are TRBV30 and TRBJ1-1, with no clear D. The germline V gene encodes CDR1 GTSNPN and CDR2 SVGIG (reference sequence). The V and J ends lost 2 bases and 4 bases respectively, with 8 bases between them. This CDR3 is 12 amino acids long. This chain's CDR3 is CAWSQASTEAFF. The CDR3 DNA is TGTGCCTGGAGTCAGGCAAGCACTGAAGCTTTCTTT.

This sequence joins TRBV2 and TRBJ1-5; a weak D match, TRBD1 (6 bases). The CDR3 contains 13 residues. The germline V gene has CDR1 SNHLY and CDR2 FYNNEI. Trimming took 8 bases from V and 3 from J, leaving 11 bases between them. As DNA, the CDR3 is TGTGCCAGCGCCAGGGGACCCAATCAGCCCCAGCATTTT. Protein product: CASARGPNQPQHF.

This clone has a count of ten or more. This sequence joins TRBV19 and TRBJ1-3, with D possibly being TRBD1 (5 bases). Germline assignment: CDR1 LNHDA and CDR2 SQIVND (reference sequence). The V and J ends lost 7 bases and 1 base respectively, with 14 bases between them. The CDR3 has 15 amino acids. CDR3 region: CASTKTGGSGNTIYF. In DNA, the CDR3 is TGTGCCAGTACTAAGACCGGGGGATCTGGAAACACCATATATTTT.

In its sample, this clone was seen once. This chain joins TRBV29-1 and TRBJ2-1; weak D call: TRBD2 (5 bases). This CDR3 is built from 14 residues. CDR1 and CDR2 from the germline V gene are SQVTM and ANQGSEA. V gave up 3 bases and J gave up 6 bases, with 15 bases separating them. The CDR3 DNA follows: TGCAGCGTTGATCGGGTAGCGTCATTCAATGAGCAGTTCTTC. Protein: CSVDRVASFNEQFF.

This sequence joins TRBV2 and TRBJ2-1, with TRBD2 matching 8 bases. V was clipped by 7 bases and J by 4 bases; unmatched bases: 9. The CDR3 has 15 residues. Germline V gene data show CDR1 as SNHLY and CDR2 as FYNNEI. In DNA, the CDR3 is TGTGCCAGCACCGAGAGGCTAGCGGGTTACAATGAGCAGTTCTTC. Translated, it gives CASTERLAGYNEQFF.

V usage is TRBV24-1 and J usage is TRBJ1-2, with 8 positions matching TRBD1. Germline lookup yields CDR1 KGHDR and CDR2 SFDVKD. V lost 4 bases and J lost 4; bases outside the gene matches: 4. The CDR3 covers 14 residues. The CDR3 coding sequence is TGTGCCACCAGTGAAGATACAGGGGGCTATGGCTACACCTTC. Translating it yields CATSEDTGGYGYTF.

V and J are TRBV3-1 (or the pseudogene TRBV3-2) and TRBJ2-7; D remains unclear. This CDR3 has 11 residues. Between the trimmed V and J ends, which lost 1 base and 4 bases, there was a span of 2 bases. Germline V lookup: CDR1 LGHDT, CDR2 YNNKEL (reference sequence). The CDR3 is CASSQAYEQYF. DNA for the CDR3: TGTGCCAGCAGCCAAGCGTACGAGCAGTACTTC.

The chain carries TRBV7-6 and TRBJ2-3; no clear D. Trimming left V 5 bases short and J 5 bases short, with 14 bases between. CDR3 length equals 14 residues. Germline loops: CDR1 SGHVS, CDR2 FNYEAQ. CDR3: CASSLRSLRDTQYF. DNA of the CDR3: TGTGCCAGCAGCCTTCGCTCCTTGAGAGATACGCAGTATTTT.

This chain connects TRBV27 to TRBJ1-5, with TRBD1 matching over 9 bases. CDR3 size: 15 residues. Germline CDR1 and CDR2: MNHEY and SMNVEV (reference sequence). V lost 5 bases and J lost 6; bases outside the gene matches: 8. As DNA, the CDR3 is TGTGCCAGCAGTCTAACAGGGGGCCGGACTCAGCCCCAGCATTTT. It translates to CASSLTGGRTQPQHF.

The chain combines TRBV2 with TRBJ1-6, with a tentative D call TRBD1 (6 bases). Germline CDR1 and CDR2: SNHLY and FYNNEI. V was trimmed by 7 bases and J by 7 bases, leaving 11 bases between them. This CDR3 contains 13 residues. CDR3 in amino acids: CASISQGNSPLHF. In DNA, the CDR3 is TGTGCCAGCATTTCACAGGGAAATTCACCCCTCCACTTT.

V and J are TRBV15 and TRBJ2-1, with 7 nucleotides matching TRBD2. The CDR3 length is 18 residues. Germline CDR1 and CDR2: LNHNV and YYDKDF (reference sequence). Losses at the gene ends were 0 bases for V and 4 bases for J; bases not matched to a gene: 12. CDR3 amino acids: CATSRDSPWSGNYNEQFF. The CDR3 region has the DNA TGTGCCACCAGCAGAGATTCCCCGTGGAGCGGGAATTACAATGAGCAGTTCTTC.

V and J are TRBV6-5 and TRBJ2-1; 7 nucleotides agree with TRBD1. Trimming cost V 5 bases and J 4 bases; bases outside gene matches: 8. Germline V lookup: CDR1 MNHEY, CDR2 SVGAGI. The CDR3 consists of 15 residues. CDR3: CASSRRKGQYNEQFF. The CDR3 DNA sequence: TGTGCCAGCAGTAGGAGGAAGGGACAGTACAATGAGCAGTTCTTC.